This T cell receptor beta chain was recorded in a study of shared clonotypes between healthy human individuals. At the level of the study: Contributing individuals were a couple of females and a few males aged 18 to 49. Notes on the study in general: It was only blood that was sampled, and tissue repertoires likely differ.

The CDR3 length is 14 residues. V lost 2 bases and J lost 7, with 14 bases in between. Germline CDR1 is LNHDA and CDR2 is SQIVND (reference sequence). All participating donors were Caucasian adults from Nashville, Tennessee. The authors divided CD4+ cells into CD45RA+ naive and CD45RA-negative memory subsets. Measured with immunoSEQ multiplex PCR; TCRdb has only the in-frame clones, and not every one. The repertoire holds about 980,000 clones, with about 80% as singletons. This clone was seen ten or more times. Antigen: not known. The sequencing sample was made of memory CD4+ T cells sorted from blood. Documented subset: CD45RA-negative fraction. This receptor was taken from a man between 18 and 35 years old in good health. The chain has TRBV19 and TRBJ1-2; tentatively, D is TRBD1 (5 bases). The CDR3 region is CASSITPGDRGYTF. The CDR3 DNA is TGTGCCAGTAGTATAACCCCCGGGGACCGTGGCTACACCTTC.